What follows is one T cell receptor beta chain and its context. As yet, its antigen is unknown. By quantitative 5'-RACE with molecular barcodes, the TCR beta libraries were made. TCRdb re-analysed the 5' RACE reads in MiXCR, keeping a single row per CDR3 protein. The sample records around 180,000 distinct CDR3 sequences, around a sixth being singletons. The CDR3 is 14 residues long. Trimming took off 5 bases at V and 3 bases at J, with 14 bases between the two ends. The germline CDR1 and CDR2 sequences are SQVTM and ANQGSEA. The sample originates from a study of CD8 T cells in ankylosing spondylitis. Notes on the study in general: Blood from ankylosing spondylitis patients appeared to carry a characteristic roughly 8-variant TCR beta motif.

This sequence originates from a male donor aged 10-29 years with ankylosing spondylitis or in good health (not recorded which). The sample taken for sequencing was blood, either unsorted or a sorted T cell fraction (not recorded which). This rearrangement joins TRBV29-1 to TRBJ2-1; a weak D match, TRBD2 (5 bases). The CDR3 loop is CSVNEPRDYNEQFF. The CDR3 DNA reads TGCAGCGTTAACGAACCCCGGGACTACAATGAGCAGTTCTTC.